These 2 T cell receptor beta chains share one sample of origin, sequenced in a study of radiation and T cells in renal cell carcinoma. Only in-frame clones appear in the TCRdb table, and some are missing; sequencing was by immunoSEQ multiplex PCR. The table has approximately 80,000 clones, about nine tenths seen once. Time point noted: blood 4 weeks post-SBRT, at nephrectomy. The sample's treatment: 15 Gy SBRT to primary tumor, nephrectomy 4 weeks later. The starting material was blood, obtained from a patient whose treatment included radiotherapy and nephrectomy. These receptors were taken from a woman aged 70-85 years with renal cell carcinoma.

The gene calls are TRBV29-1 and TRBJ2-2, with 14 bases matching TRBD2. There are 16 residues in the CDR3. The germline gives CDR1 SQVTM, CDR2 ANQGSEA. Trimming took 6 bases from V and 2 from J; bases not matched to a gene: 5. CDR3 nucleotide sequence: TGCAGCGTAAAAGGGACTAGCGGGGGCAACACCGGGGAGCTGTTTTTT. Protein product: CSVKGTSGGNTGELFF.

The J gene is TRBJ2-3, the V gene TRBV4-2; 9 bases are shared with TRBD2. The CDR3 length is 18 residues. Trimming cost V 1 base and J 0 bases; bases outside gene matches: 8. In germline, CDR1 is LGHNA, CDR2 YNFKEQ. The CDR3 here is CASSQGLAGATSTDTQYF. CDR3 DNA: TGTGCCAGCAGCCAAGGCTTAGCGGGGGCCACTAGCACAGATACGCAGTATTTT.